This T cell receptor beta chain emerged from a study of identical twins. This CDR3 has 14 amino acids. Germline values: CDR1 SGHAT, CDR2 FQNNGV. Between the trimmed V and J ends, which lost 2 bases and 3 bases, there was a span of 8 bases. From the 5' RACE reads, TCRdb called clonotypes with MiXCR, one entry per CDR3 protein. The sample carries approximately 260,000 distinct CDR3 sequences, about 8.9% recorded once. This clonotype was picked up a small number of times. These data were likewise used in another study, on yellow fever vaccine responses in identical twins.

This chain connects TRBV11-2 to TRBJ2-1, with unresolved D. This clonotype was obtained from a young woman in good health. Sequenced sample: CD8+ T cells sorted from blood. The CDR3 loop reads CASSLYDNYNEQFF. CDR3 in DNA: TGTGCCAGCAGCTTATACGACAACTACAATGAGCAGTTCTTC.